The 31 T cell receptor beta chains presented below share a single source sample, sequenced in a study of blood T cell repertoires in COVID-19. The protocol was immunoSEQ multiplex PCR, while the TCRdb copy is restricted to in-frame clones and leaves out a portion. The sample holds 150,000 to 200,000 clones, almost 85% seen once. The sample comprised peripheral blood. Source of these receptors: a man aged 40-49 years who had recovered from COVID-19.

J is TRBJ2-3 and V is TRBV5-6; 11 bases are a match to TRBD1. The junction had 4 bases not matched to a gene; V was cut back by 2 bases and J by 8 bases. The germline V gene encodes CDR1 SGHDT and CDR2 YYEEEE. The CDR3 contains 14 residues. The CDR3 DNA reads as TGTGCCAGCAGCTTCGGGACAGGGGGTATTACGCAGTATTTT. The encoded protein is CASSFGTGGITQYF.

This clone was seen only once. The CDR3 protein is CASSLIPSYYNEQFF. CDR3 bases: TGTGCCAGCAGCCTTATCCCCTCCTATTACAATGAGCAGTTCTTC. This rearrangement joins TRBV3-1 (or the pseudogene TRBV3-2) to TRBJ2-1; D gene ambiguous. V shed 4 bases and J shed 4 bases, with 14 bases lying between them. Germline CDR1 is LGHDT and CDR2 is YNNKEL (reference sequence). This CDR3 region has 15 residues.

J is TRBJ2-5 and V is TRBV27; D may be TRBD1 (5 bases). Trimming left V 1 base short and J 2 bases short, with 5 bases between. The germline V gene encodes CDR1 MNHEY and CDR2 SMNVEV (reference sequence). CDR3 length: 13 residues. The DNA of the CDR3 is TGTGCCAGCAGTTTATGGACACAAGAGACCCAGTACTTC. Translated, it gives CASSLWTQETQYF.

J is TRBJ2-1 and V is TRBV18; 9 bases agree with TRBD1. Per the germline V gene, CDR1 is KGHSH and CDR2 is LQKENI. With V trimmed by 3 bases and J by 7 bases, 4 bases remained unmatched. This CDR3 contains 14 residues. CDR3 in amino acids: CASSPRTGENEQFF. CDR3 bases: TGTGCCAGCTCACCGCGGACAGGGGAAAATGAGCAGTTCTTC.

CDR3 sequence: CASSFTGLDKPQHF. The CDR3 DNA is TGTGCCAGCAGCTTCACAGGCCTAGACAAGCCCCAGCATTTT. This chain joins TRBV7-9 and TRBJ1-5; D is perhaps TRBD1 (5 bases). Germline CDR1 SEHNR, CDR2 FQNEAQ (reference sequence). This CDR3 spans 14 amino acids. Trimming removed 3 bases from V and 8 bases from J, with 14 bases in between.

The CDR3 is CASTPDGRGVTDTQYF. CDR3 DNA: TGTGCCAGCACCCCGGATGGGCGGGGGGTAACAGATACGCAGTATTTT. This chain connects TRBV7-2 to TRBJ2-3; 8 nucleotides agree with TRBD2. The CDR3 extends over 16 amino acids. Germline CDR1 and CDR2: SGHTA and FQGNSA. V was pared by 7 bases and J by 3 bases, with 12 bases of the junction left unmatched.

The chain uses TRBV25-1 and TRBJ2-5; TRBD2 aligns across 12 bases. CDR3 length: 15 amino acids. V dropped 3 bases and J dropped 3; count of bases not matched to a gene: 2. Per the germline V gene, CDR1 is MGHDK and CDR2 is SYGVNS. CDR3 nucleotide sequence: TGTGCCAGCAGTGATCTAGCGGGAGGGAAAGAGACCCAGTACTTC. Its translation: CASSDLAGGKETQYF.

The chain uses TRBV11-2 and TRBJ1-1; TRBD1 is a possible D gene (6 bases). The germline V gene has CDR1 SGHAT and CDR2 FQNNGV. The length of the CDR3 is 15 residues. The V end was cut by 3 bases, the J end by 2 bases, with 13 bases between. The CDR3 sequence is CASSFGGTKNTEAFF. The CDR3 coding sequence is TGTGCCAGCAGCTTCGGGGGGACAAAAAACACTGAAGCTTTCTTT.

Only a few counts were recorded for this clone. This chain uses TRBV19 with TRBJ1-1, with 8 positions matching TRBD1. This CDR3 comprises 16 residues. Germline V lookup: CDR1 LNHDA, CDR2 SQIVND (reference sequence). The V and J ends lost 6 bases and 4 bases, in that order; junction bases with no gene match: 13. This CDR3 is CASRLIARGPGTEAFF. The CDR3 DNA reads TGTGCCAGTAGACTCATCGCCAGGGGGCCGGGCACTGAAGCTTTCTTT.

The chain recombines TRBV28 with TRBJ2-7; TRBD1 matches 8 bases. The CDR3 length is 15 residues. V was clipped by 0 bases and J by 3 bases; unmatched bases: 4. CDR1 and CDR2 from the germline V gene are MDHEN and SYDVKM. CDR3 coding DNA: TGTGCCAGCAGTTTATGGGCGACAGGGGACTACGAGCAGTACTTC. Translation: CASSLWATGDYEQYF.

This clone is a singleton in its sample. This chain links TRBV11-3 with TRBJ2-3; 8 bases fit TRBD1. The CDR3 is 19 residues long. Germline CDR1 reads SGHNT; CDR2 reads YENEEA. The trim removed 7 bases at V and 1 base at J, leaving 19 bases unmatched. DNA of the CDR3: TGTGCCAGCACCCAGAGCGGCCAGGGGGCAAGGAAACGCACAGATACGCAGTATTTT. This encodes CASTQSGQGARKRTDTQYF.

V usage is TRBV4-3 and J usage is TRBJ2-1; TRBD2 matches 7 bases. CDR3 length: 15 amino acids. V dropped 4 bases and J dropped 3; count of bases not matched to a gene: 6. Germline V gene sequence: CDR1 LGHNA, CDR2 YSLEER. CDR3 DNA: TGCGCCAGCAGCCCCGGGACTAACCTCTACAATGAGCAGTTCTTC. Encoded protein: CASSPGTNLYNEQFF.

The V and J genes are TRBV30 and TRBJ2-7; 7 nucleotides align to TRBD2. Germline V gene sequence: CDR1 GTSNPN, CDR2 SVGIG (reference sequence). CDR3 length: 15 residues. Germline trimming cut 4 bases from V and 4 bases from J; bases unmatched to any gene: 13. The CDR3, as DNA: TGTGCCTGGAAGCTAGCGGCGTTCACCGGTTACGAGCAGTACTTC. This translates into CAWKLAAFTGYEQYF.

This chain uses TRBV6-6 with TRBJ1-4; maybe TRBD1 (5 bases). The CDR3 runs to 14 residues. Trimming removed 6 bases at V and 6 bases at J, with 14 bases between. Looked up from germline, CDR1 is MNHNY and CDR2 is SVGAGI (reference sequence). CDR3: CASREHAGDEKLFF. The CDR3 DNA follows: TGTGCCAGCAGAGAACACGCGGGGGATGAAAAACTGTTTTTT.

The genes are TRBV11-2 and TRBJ2-7, with 8 bases lining up with TRBD1. The J segment lost 5 bases and the V segment lost 5 bases, leaving 8 bases of the junction unmatched. This CDR3 region has 14 residues. The germline gives CDR1 SGHAT, CDR2 FQNNGV. As DNA, the CDR3 is TGTGCCAGCAGCCCGGACAGGGAGAGGAACGAGCAGTACTTC. It specifies CASSPDRERNEQYF. Variable domain in full (rest from reference TRBV11-2 and TRBJ2-7): EAGVAQSPRYKIIEKRQSVAFWCNPISGHATLYWYQQILGQGPKLLIQFQNNGVVDDSQLPKDRFSAERLKGVDSTLKIQPAKLEDSAVYLCASSPDRERNEQYFGPGTRLTVT.

The genes are TRBV25-1 and TRBJ2-4; a weak D match, TRBD1 (5 bases). V was clipped by 6 bases and J by 0 bases, with 9 bases between them. CDR1 MGHDK and CDR2 SYGVNS come from the germline V gene. The CDR3 is made up of 14 amino acids. CDR3 protein: CASRQRGAKNIQYF. In DNA, the CDR3 is TGTGCCAGCAGGCAAAGGGGAGCCAAAAACATTCAGTACTTC. Variable domain in full (rest from reference TRBV25-1 and TRBJ2-4): EADIYQTPRYLVIGTGKKITLECSQTMGHDKMYWYQQDPGMELHLIHYSYGVNSTEKGDLSSESTVSRIRTEHFPLTLESARPSHTSQYLCASRQRGAKNIQYFGAGTRLSVL.

The rearrangement links TRBV5-6 to TRBJ2-3; weak D call: TRBD2 (6 bases). There are 15 residues in the CDR3. Per germline, CDR1 SGHDT and CDR2 YYEEEE. The V gene lost 0 bases and the J gene lost 2 bases, with 10 bases spanning the gap. The CDR3 nucleotides are TGTGCCAGCAGCTTGGCCGGGGGACCCACAGATACGCAGTATTTT. It yields the protein CASSLAGGPTDTQYF. The full variable domain, in which reference TRBV5-6 and TRBJ2-3 provide the parts outside the CDR3, is DAGVTQSPTHLIKTRGQQVTLRCSPKSGHDTVSWYQQALGQGPQFIFQYYEEEERQRGNFPDRFSGHQFPNYSSELNVNALLLGDSALYLCASSLAGGPTDTQYFGPGTRLTVL.

On this clone itself: This same CDR3 is encoded by further DNA sequences in the sample. The rearrangement joins TRBV18 to TRBJ2-7; TRBD1 matches at 9 bases. This CDR3 region has 14 residues. Trimming took 3 bases from V and 3 from J; bases not matched to a gene: 3. CDR1 KGHSH and CDR2 LQKENI come from the germline V gene. The DNA of the CDR3 is TGTGCCAGCTCACCGGGACAGGGTTTCTACGAGCAGTACTTC. Translation: CASSPGQGFYEQYF.

This rearrangement joins TRBV21-1 to TRBJ1-1; the D call TRBD1 from the table was never checked on the DNA. TRBV21-1 is a documented pseudogene. CDR3 length: 17 amino acids. The CDR3 DNA follows: TGTGCCAGCAGCACACCTCGTACAGGGGGCCTCAACACTGAAGCTTTCTTT. Its translation is CASSTPRTGGLNTEAFF.

The chain recombines TRBV23-1 with TRBJ2-7; D may be TRBD2 (7 bases). Being an ORF, TRBV23-1 has a function that is uncertain. CDR3 length: 16 amino acids. V was cut by 9 bases and J by 5 bases, with 26 bases left in between. The CDR3 loop is CARQIGGASGRDEQYF. For the CDR3, the DNA is TGCGCCAGACAAATAGGGGGGGCCAGCGGGCGCGACGAGCAGTACTTC.

This chain uses TRBV27 with TRBJ1-5; 7 positions agree with TRBD1. CDR1 is MNHEY, CDR2 SMNVEV, per germline (reference sequence). The CDR3 totals 16 residues. V lost 6 bases and J lost 4; bases outside the gene matches: 12. CDR3 nucleotides: TGTGCCAGCAGAAGGCAGGGGGTCCTCGGGAATCAGCCCCAGCATTTT. Residues: CASRRQGVLGNQPQHF.

This chain links TRBV19 with TRBJ2-7; TRBD1 aligns across 8 bases. The junction had 8 bases not matched to a gene; V was cut back by 5 bases and J by 2 bases. The CDR3 sequence is 15 residues long. Germline assignment: CDR1 LNHDA and CDR2 SQIVND (reference sequence). The CDR3 DNA is TGTGCCAGTAGTTCCCGGGACAGGCCCCCCTACGAGCAGTACTTC. Translation gives CASSSRDRPPYEQYF.

This chain joins TRBV21-1 and TRBJ2-3; the DNA was not compared with TRBD2, the D call given in the table. TRBV21-1 is labeled a pseudogene. This CDR3 comprises 18 residues. In nucleotides, the CDR3 is TGTGCCAGCAGCAAAGCATTAGCGGGGGTAATTAGCACAGATACGCAGTATTTT. It translates to CASSKALAGVISTDTQYF.

The V call is TRBV24-1, the J call TRBJ1-4; D is ambiguous. Trimming took off 3 bases at V and 4 bases at J, with 8 bases between the two ends. The CDR3 has 14 residues. Germline CDR1 and CDR2: KGHDR and SFDVKD. CDR3 nucleotide sequence: TGTGCCACCAGTGATGGCGGATATAATGAAAAACTGTTTTTT. Amino acids: CATSDGGYNEKLFF.

The rearrangement uses TRBV11-2 and TRBJ1-1; TRBD1 is a possible D gene (6 bases). Per germline, CDR1 SGHAT and CDR2 FQNNGV. The CDR3 runs 14 residues. The germline V and J ends were trimmed by 2 bases and 4 bases, with 11 bases remaining between them. The DNA of the CDR3 is TGTGCCAGCAGCTTATCCCTGGGGGCCACTGAAGCTTTCTTT. Protein product: CASSLSLGATEAFF.

This clone was detected a few times. The chain carries TRBV4-2 and TRBJ2-5; possibly TRBD2 for D (6 bases). Germline V gene sequence: CDR1 LGHNA, CDR2 YNFKEQ. This CDR3 is 12 amino acids long. Trimming stripped 1 base from V and 9 bases from J, with 9 bases between. The CDR3 protein is CASSQVGEAQYF. In nucleotides, the CDR3 is TGTGCCAGCAGCCAAGTTGGGGAGGCCCAGTACTTC.

In regard to this clone: The junction and the germline gene differ at one end; a read error may be behind it. Different DNA sequences within this sample yield the same CDR3. The V call is TRBV7-2, the J call TRBJ2-7; 11 positions agree with TRBD1. Germline loops: CDR1 SGHTA, CDR2 FQGNSA. The CDR3 loop spans 15 amino acids. The CDR3 bases are TGTGCCAGCAGCTTAGAGGGACAGGGGGGCTACGAGCAGTATTTC. Its protein is CASSLEGQGGYEQYF.

This clone came up once. The chain joins TRBV7-8 to TRBJ2-2; D gene unclear. This CDR3 is built from 15 residues. V was cut by 5 bases and J by 1 base, with 11 bases left in between. Germline CDR1 reads SGHVS; CDR2 reads FQNEAQ. In DNA, the CDR3 is TGTGCCAGCAGCCCACTTCAGGAGAACACCGGGGAGCTGTTTTTT. Translation: CASSPLQENTGELFF.

This chain uses TRBV20-1 with TRBJ2-3; D gene uncertain. The CDR3 has 11 amino acids. V shed 5 bases and J shed 2 bases, with 5 bases lying between them. Germline-derived CDR1 and CDR2 are DFQATT and SNEGSKA (reference sequence). CDR3 sequence reads: CSAPFTDTQYF. In DNA, the CDR3 is TGCAGTGCTCCGTTCACAGATACGCAGTATTTT.

The V call is TRBV29-1, the J call TRBJ2-5, with TRBD1 as a possible D gene (5 bases). Deletions cut 4 bases from V and 5 bases from J, with 14 bases between. Germline CDR1 SQVTM, CDR2 ANQGSEA. CDR3 length equals 13 residues. CDR3 DNA: TGCAGCGTTGCGGCAGGGATGGGTGAGACCCAGTACTTC. It is translated as CSVAAGMGETQYF.

This clone showed up just once. The chain recombines TRBV6-6 with TRBJ1-6, with TRBD1 as a possible D gene (6 bases). The CDR3 is 14 residues long. Germline V gene sequence: CDR1 MNHNY, CDR2 SVGAGI (reference sequence). V lost 8 bases, J lost 0 bases, and 8 bases lay in between. CDR3 amino acids: CASEDSSYNSPLHF. The DNA of the CDR3 is TGTGCCAGCGAGGACAGCTCCTATAATTCACCCCTCCACTTT.